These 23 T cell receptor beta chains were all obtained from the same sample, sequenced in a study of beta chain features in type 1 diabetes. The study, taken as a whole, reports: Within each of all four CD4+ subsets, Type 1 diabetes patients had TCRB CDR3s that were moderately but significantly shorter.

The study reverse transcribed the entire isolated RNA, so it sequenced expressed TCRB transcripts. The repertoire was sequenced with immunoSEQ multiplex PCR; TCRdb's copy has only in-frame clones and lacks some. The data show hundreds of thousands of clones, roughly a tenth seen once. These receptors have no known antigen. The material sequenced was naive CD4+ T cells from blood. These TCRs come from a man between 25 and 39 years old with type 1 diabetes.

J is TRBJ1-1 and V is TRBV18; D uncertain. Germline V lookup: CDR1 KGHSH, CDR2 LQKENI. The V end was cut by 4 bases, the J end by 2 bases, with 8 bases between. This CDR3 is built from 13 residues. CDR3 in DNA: TGTGCCAGCTCACTGGGAGTAAACACTGAAGCTTTCTTT. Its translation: CASSLGVNTEAFF.

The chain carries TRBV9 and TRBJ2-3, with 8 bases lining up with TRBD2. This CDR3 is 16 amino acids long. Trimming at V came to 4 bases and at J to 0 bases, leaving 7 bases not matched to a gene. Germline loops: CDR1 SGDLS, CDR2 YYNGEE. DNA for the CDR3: TGTGCCAGCAGCCCCGTTAGCGGGGCTAGCACAGATACGCAGTATTTT. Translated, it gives CASSPVSGASTDTQYF. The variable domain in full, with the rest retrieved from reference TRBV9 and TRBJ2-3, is DSGVTQTPKHLITATGQRVTLRCSPRSGDLSVYWYQQSLDQGLQFLIQYYNGEERAKGNILERFSAQQFPDLHSELNLSSLELGDSALYFCASSPVSGASTDTQYFGPGTRLTVL.

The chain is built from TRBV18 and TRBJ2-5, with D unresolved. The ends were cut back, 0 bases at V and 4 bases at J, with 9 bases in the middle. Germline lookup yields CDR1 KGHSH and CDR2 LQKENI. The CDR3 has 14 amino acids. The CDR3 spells CASSPPGERETQYF. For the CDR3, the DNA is TGTGCCAGCTCACCACCTGGAGAAAGAGAGACCCAGTACTTC.

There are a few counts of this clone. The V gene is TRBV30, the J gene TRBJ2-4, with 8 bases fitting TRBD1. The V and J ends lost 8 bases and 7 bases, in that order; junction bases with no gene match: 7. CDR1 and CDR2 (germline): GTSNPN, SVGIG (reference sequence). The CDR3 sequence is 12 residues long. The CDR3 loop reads CAGGQGGNIQYF. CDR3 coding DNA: TGTGCCGGCGGACAGGGCGGGAACATTCAGTACTTC.

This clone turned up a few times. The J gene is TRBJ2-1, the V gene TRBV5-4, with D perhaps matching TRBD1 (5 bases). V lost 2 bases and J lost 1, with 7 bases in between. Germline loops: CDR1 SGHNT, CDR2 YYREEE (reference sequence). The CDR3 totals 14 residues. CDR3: CASSFKGSYNEQFF. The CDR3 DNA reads TGTGCCAGCAGCTTCAAGGGGTCCTACAATGAGCAGTTCTTC.

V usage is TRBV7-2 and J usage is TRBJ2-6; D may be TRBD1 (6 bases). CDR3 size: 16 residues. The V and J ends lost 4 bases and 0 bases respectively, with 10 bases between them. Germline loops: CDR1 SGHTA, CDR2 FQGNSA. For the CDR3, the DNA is TGTGCCAGCAGCTCCCACAGGGCCTCTGGGGCCAACGTCCTGACTTTC. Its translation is CASSSHRASGANVLTF.

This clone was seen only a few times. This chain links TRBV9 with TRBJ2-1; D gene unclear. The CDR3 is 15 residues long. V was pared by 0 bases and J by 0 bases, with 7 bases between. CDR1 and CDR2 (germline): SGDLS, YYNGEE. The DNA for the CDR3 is TGTGCCAGCAGCGTAGCGAGTGACTCCTACAATGAGCAGTTCTTC. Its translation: CASSVASDSYNEQFF.

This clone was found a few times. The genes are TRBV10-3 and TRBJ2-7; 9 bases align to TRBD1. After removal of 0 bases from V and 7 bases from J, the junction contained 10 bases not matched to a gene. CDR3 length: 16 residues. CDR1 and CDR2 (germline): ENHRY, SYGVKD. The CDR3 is CAISESRTGDAREQYF. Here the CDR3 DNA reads TGTGCCATCAGTGAGTCGAGGACAGGGGATGCACGGGAGCAGTACTTC.

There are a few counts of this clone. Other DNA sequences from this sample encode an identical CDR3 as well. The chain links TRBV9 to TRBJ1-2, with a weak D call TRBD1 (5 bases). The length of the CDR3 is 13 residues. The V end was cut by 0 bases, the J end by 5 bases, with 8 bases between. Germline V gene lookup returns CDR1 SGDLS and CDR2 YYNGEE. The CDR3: CASSVGTGYGYTF. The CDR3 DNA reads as TGTGCCAGCAGCGTAGGAACAGGATATGGCTACACCTTC.

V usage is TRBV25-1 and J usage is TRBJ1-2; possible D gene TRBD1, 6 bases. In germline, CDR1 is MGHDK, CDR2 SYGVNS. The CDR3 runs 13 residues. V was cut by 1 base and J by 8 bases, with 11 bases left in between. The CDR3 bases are TGTGCCAGCAGTGAATCTATCAGGGGCGGCTACACCTTC. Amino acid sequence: CASSESIRGGYTF.

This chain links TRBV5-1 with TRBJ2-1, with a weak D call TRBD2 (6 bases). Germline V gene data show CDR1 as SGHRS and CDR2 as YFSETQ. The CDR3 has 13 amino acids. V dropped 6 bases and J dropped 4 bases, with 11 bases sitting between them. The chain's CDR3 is CASTPGEYNEQFF. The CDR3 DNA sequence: TGCGCCAGCACACCGGGAGAGTACAATGAGCAGTTCTTC. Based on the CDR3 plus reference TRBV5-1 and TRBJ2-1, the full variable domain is KAGVTQTPRYLIKTRGQQVTLSCSPISGHRSVSWYQQTPGQGLQFLFEYFSETQRNKGNFPGRFSGRQFSNSRSEMNVSTLELGDSALYLCASTPGEYNEQFFGPGTRLTVL.

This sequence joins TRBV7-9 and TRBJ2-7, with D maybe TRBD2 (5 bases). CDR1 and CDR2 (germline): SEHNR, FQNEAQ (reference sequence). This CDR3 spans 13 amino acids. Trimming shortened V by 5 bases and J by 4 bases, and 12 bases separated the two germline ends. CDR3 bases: TGTGCCAGCAGCAAGCCCGGGGTATACGAGCAGTACTTC. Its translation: CASSKPGVYEQYF.

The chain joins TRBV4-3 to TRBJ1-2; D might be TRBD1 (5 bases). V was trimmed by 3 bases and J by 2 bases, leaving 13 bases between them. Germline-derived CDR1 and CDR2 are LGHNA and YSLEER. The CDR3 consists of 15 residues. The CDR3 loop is CASSQGGGPNYGYTF. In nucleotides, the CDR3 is TGCGCCAGCAGCCAGGGGGGAGGACCAAACTATGGCTACACCTTC.

The DNA for the CDR3 is TGTGCCAGCAGTGAATCTCCGGGACAGGGATATAATTCACCCCTCCACTTT. This encodes CASSESPGQGYNSPLHF. The chain couples TRBV25-1 to TRBJ1-6, with 9 bases that match TRBD1. The CDR3 length is 17 residues. Losses at the gene ends were 1 base for V and 4 bases for J; bases not matched to a gene: 5. CDR1 is MGHDK and CDR2 is SYGVNS in the germline V gene.

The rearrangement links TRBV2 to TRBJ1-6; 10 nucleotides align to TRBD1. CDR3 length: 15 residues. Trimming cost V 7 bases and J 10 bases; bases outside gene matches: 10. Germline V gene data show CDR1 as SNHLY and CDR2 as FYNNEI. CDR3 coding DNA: TGTGCCAGCAAATCAGGGACAGGGGATCGATCACCCCTCCACTTT. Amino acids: CASKSGTGDRSPLHF.

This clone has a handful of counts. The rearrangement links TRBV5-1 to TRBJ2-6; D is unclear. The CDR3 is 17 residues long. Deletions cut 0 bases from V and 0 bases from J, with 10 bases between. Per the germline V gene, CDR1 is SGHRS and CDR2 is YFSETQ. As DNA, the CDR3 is TGCGCCAGCAGCTTGGACAGTCGTGACTCTGGGGCCAACGTCCTGACTTTC. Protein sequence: CASSLDSRDSGANVLTF.

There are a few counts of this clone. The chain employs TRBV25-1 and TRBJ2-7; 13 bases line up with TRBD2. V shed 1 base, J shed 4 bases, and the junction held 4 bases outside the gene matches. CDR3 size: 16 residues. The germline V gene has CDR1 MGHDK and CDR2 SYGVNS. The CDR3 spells CASSEFGTSGEYEQYF. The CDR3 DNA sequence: TGTGCCAGCAGTGAATTTGGGACTAGCGGGGAGTACGAGCAGTACTTC.

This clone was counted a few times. CDR3 nucleotide sequence: TGTGCCAGCTGGAGGGGGGGCCAAGAGACCCAGTACTTC. This encodes CASWRGGQETQYF. V usage is TRBV6-6 and J usage is TRBJ2-5; a weak D match, TRBD2 (7 bases). Germline V lookup: CDR1 MNHNY, CDR2 SVGAGI (reference sequence). V lost 8 bases to trimming and J lost 1 base, with 11 bases between them. The CDR3 contains 13 residues.

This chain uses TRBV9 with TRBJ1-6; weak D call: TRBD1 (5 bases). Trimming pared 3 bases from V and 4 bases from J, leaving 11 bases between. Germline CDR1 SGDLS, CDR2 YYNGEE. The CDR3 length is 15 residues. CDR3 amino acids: CASSGSGGYNSPLHF. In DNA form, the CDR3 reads TGTGCCAGCAGCGGATCGGGGGGTTATAATTCACCCCTCCACTTT. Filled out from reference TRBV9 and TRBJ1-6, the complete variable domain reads DSGVTQTPKHLITATGQRVTLRCSPRSGDLSVYWYQQSLDQGLQFLIQYYNGEERAKGNILERFSAQQFPDLHSELNLSSLELGDSALYFCASSGSGGYNSPLHFGNGTRLTVT.

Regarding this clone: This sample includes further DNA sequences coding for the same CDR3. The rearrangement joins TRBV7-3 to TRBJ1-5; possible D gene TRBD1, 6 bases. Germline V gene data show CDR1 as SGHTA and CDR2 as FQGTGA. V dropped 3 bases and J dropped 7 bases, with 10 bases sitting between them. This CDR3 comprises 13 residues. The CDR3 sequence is CASSLTGGQPQHF. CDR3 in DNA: TGTGCCAGCAGCTTGACAGGAGGACAGCCCCAGCATTTT.

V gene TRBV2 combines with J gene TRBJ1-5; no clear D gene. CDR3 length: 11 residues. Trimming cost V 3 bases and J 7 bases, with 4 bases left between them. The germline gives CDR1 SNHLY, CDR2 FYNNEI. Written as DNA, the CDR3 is TGTGCCAGCAGTGATCAACAGCCCCAGCATTTT. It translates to CASSDQQPQHF. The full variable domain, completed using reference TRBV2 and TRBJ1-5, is EPEVTQTPSHQVTQMGQEVILRCVPISNHLYFYWYRQILGQKVEFLVSFYNNEISEKSEIFDDQFSVERPDGSNFTLKIRSTKLEDSAMYFCASSDQQPQHFGDGTRLSIL.

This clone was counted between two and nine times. CDR3 bases: TGTGCCAGCAGCTTATTCCATAACACCGGGGAGCTGTTTTTT. Translation: CASSLFHNTGELFF. V and J are TRBV7-2 and TRBJ2-2; no reliable D call. V shed 2 bases and J shed 2 bases, with 6 bases lying between them. This CDR3 has 14 residues. Per germline, CDR1 SGHTA and CDR2 FQGNSA. Based on the CDR3 plus reference TRBV7-2 and TRBJ2-2, the full variable domain is GAGVSQSPSNKVTEKGKDVELRCDPISGHTALYWYRQSLGQGLEFLIYFQGNSAPDKSGLPSDRFSAERTGGSVSTLTIQRTQQEDSAVYLCASSLFHNTGELFFGEGSRLTVL.

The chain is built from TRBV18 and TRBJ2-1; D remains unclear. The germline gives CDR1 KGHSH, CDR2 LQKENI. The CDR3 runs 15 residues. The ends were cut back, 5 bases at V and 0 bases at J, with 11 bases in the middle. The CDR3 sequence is CASSSQSISYNEQFF. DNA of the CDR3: TGTGCCAGCTCATCTCAATCTATCTCCTACAATGAGCAGTTCTTC.